The 9 T cell receptor beta chains below all came from one sample that was sequenced in a study of neoadjuvant anti-PD-1 for oral cavity cancer. Time point: after neoadjuvant nivolumab, at surgical resection. Profiled with immunoSEQ multiplex PCR; TCRdb holds only in-frame clones, not every one. The repertoire holds approximately 13,000 clones, with approximately 74% as singletons. Sequencing used PBMCs, obtained after nivolumab (anti-PD-1) treatment. These receptors came from a person aged 35 to 85 with oral cavity squamous cell carcinoma.

The CDR3: CASSESRARTGELFF. The CDR3 coding sequence is TGTGCCAGCAGTGAAAGCAGGGCTCGAACCGGGGAGCTGTTTTTT. The chain joins TRBV6-1 to TRBJ2-2, with D tentatively TRBD1 (5 bases). V lost 2 bases and J 5 bases, leaving 12 bases between the germline ends. In germline, CDR1 is MNHNS, CDR2 SASEGT. There are 15 residues in the CDR3.

This clone has a handful of counts. This rearrangement joins TRBV2 to TRBJ1-4; D not certain. Germline loops: CDR1 SNHLY, CDR2 FYNNEI. CDR3 size: 14 residues. V was shortened by 2 bases and J by 2 bases, with 6 bases between the two germline ends. The CDR3, as DNA: TGTGCCAGCAGTGAAACAGTCACTAATGAAAAACTGTTTTTT. Residues: CASSETVTNEKLFF.

This clone was observed a few times. The J gene is TRBJ2-1, the V gene TRBV15; D remains ambiguous. The V gene lost 5 bases and the J gene lost 7 bases, with 9 bases spanning the gap. Per germline, CDR1 LNHNV and CDR2 YYDKDF (reference sequence). There are 12 residues in the CDR3. The CDR3 sequence: CATSFSANEQFF. The CDR3 DNA sequence: TGTGCCACCAGCTTCTCCGCGAATGAGCAGTTCTTC.

This clone has a handful of counts. The rearrangement joins TRBV5-6 to TRBJ2-4; D unclear. Trimming took 1 base from V and 2 from J, leaving 7 bases between them. Looked up from germline, CDR1 is SGHDT and CDR2 is YYEEEE. The CDR3 runs to 14 residues. This CDR3 is CASSLQGSKNIQYF. The CDR3 DNA reads as TGTGCCAGCAGCTTGCAAGGGTCCAAAAACATTCAGTACTTC.

This chain links TRBV5-1 with TRBJ1-5; perhaps TRBD1 as D (6 bases). This CDR3 region has 15 residues. V lost 0 bases and J 4 bases, leaving 11 bases between the germline ends. Germline V lookup: CDR1 SGHRS, CDR2 YFSETQ. The CDR3 spells CASSLDGRGNQPQHF. CDR3 in DNA: TGCGCCAGCAGCTTGGATGGGAGGGGGAATCAGCCCCAGCATTTT.

The gene calls are TRBV4-1 and TRBJ2-1; the match to TRBD2 covers 16 bases. The CDR3 spans 21 residues. Trimming removed 3 bases from V and 1 base from J; junction bases left unmatched: 12. Germline CDR1 is MGHRA and CDR2 is YSYEKL. CDR3 in amino acids: CASSHLSGTSGRGLSYNEQFF. CDR3 in DNA: TGCGCCAGCAGCCACCTCTCCGGGACTAGCGGGAGGGGGCTTTCCTACAATGAGCAGTTCTTC.

The V gene is TRBV30, the J gene TRBJ2-1, with a weak D call TRBD2 (6 bases). Germline CDR1 is GTSNPN and CDR2 is SVGIG (reference sequence). This CDR3 is built from 11 residues. Trimming shortened V by 0 bases and J by 12 bases, and 9 bases separated the two germline ends. The DNA for the CDR3 is TGTGCCTGGAGTGTACCCGGGAGGCAGTTCTTC. Translating it yields CAWSVPGRQFF.

This clone appeared a few times. The chain recombines TRBV5-1 with TRBJ1-1, with unresolved D. Germline V gene sequence: CDR1 SGHRS, CDR2 YFSETQ. V was cut by 1 base and J by 2 bases, with 6 bases left in between. The CDR3 extends over 13 amino acids. The CDR3 protein is CASSLQYNTEAFF. The DNA for the CDR3 is TGCGCCAGCAGCTTGCAGTACAACACTGAAGCTTTCTTT.

This rearrangement joins TRBV7-2 to TRBJ1-2; 10 bases match TRBD1. CDR3 length: 16 amino acids. Germline V CDR1 and CDR2: SGHTA, FQGNSA. Trimming cost V 4 bases and J 4 bases; bases outside gene matches: 9. The CDR3 sequence: CASSWDRGIVAYGYTF. The CDR3 DNA reads TGTGCCAGCAGCTGGGACAGGGGAATTGTGGCCTATGGCTACACCTTC.